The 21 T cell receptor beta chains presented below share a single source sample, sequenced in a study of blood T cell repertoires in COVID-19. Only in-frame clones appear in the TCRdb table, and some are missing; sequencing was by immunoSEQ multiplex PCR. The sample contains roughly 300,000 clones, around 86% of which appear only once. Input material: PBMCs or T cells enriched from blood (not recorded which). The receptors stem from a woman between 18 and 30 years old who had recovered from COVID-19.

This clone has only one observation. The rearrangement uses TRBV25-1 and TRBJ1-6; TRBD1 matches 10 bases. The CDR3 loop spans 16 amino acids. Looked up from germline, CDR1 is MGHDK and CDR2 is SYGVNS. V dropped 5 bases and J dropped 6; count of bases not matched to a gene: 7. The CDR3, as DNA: TGTGCCAGCAGTCCCGGGACAGGGGAACCTAATTCACCCCTCCACTTT. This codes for CASSPGTGEPNSPLHF. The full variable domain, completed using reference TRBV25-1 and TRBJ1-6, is EADIYQTPRYLVIGTGKKITLECSQTMGHDKMYWYQQDPGMELHLIHYSYGVNSTEKGDLSSESTVSRIRTEHFPLTLESARPSHTSQYLCASSPGTGEPNSPLHFGNGTRLTVT.

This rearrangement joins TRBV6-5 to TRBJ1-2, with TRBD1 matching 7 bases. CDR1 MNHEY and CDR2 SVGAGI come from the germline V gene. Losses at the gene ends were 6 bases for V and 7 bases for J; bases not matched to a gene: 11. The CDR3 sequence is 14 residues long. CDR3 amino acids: CASRAGQKSGGYTF. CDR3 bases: TGTGCCAGCAGGGCGGGACAGAAAAGTGGTGGCTACACCTTC.

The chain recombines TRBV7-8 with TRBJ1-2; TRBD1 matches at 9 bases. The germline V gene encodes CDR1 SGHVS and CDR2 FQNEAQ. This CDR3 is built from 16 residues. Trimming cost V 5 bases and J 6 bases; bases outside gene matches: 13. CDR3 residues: CASSQGQGRVTHGYTF. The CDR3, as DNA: TGTGCCAGCAGCCAGGGACAGGGAAGGGTAACACATGGCTACACCTTC.

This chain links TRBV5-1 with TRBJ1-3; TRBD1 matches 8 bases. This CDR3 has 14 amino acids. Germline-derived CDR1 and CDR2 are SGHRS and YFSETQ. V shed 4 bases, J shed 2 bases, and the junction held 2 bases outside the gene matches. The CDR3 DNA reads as TGCGCCAGCAGCGAACAGGGGGCTGGAAACACCATATATTTT. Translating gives CASSEQGAGNTIYF.

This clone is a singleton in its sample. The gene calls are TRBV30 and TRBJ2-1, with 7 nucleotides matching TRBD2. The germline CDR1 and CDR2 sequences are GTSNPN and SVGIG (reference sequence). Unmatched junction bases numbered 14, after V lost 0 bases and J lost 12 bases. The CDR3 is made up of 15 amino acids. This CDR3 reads CAWSVRASGLSGQFF. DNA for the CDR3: TGTGCCTGGAGTGTGAGGGCTAGCGGCCTCAGCGGGCAGTTCTTC.

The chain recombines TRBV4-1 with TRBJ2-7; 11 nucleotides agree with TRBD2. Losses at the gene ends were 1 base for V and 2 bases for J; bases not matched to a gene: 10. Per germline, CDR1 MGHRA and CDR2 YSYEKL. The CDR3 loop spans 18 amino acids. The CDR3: CASSQGFSPSGGTYEQYF. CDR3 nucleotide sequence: TGCGCCAGCAGCCAAGGCTTTTCCCCTAGCGGGGGGACCTACGAGCAGTACTTC.

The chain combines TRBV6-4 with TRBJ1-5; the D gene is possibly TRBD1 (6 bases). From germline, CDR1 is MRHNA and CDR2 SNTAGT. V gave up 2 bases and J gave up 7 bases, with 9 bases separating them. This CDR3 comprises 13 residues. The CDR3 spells CASSDTGNQPQHF. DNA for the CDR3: TGTGCCAGCAGTGACACAGGGAACCAGCCCCAGCATTTT.

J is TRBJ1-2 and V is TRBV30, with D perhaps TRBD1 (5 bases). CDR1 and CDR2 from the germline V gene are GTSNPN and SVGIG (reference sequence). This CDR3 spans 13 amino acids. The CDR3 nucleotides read TGTGCTTCGTCGGGGGGTGCGAGCTATGGCTACACCTTC. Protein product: CASSGGASYGYTF.

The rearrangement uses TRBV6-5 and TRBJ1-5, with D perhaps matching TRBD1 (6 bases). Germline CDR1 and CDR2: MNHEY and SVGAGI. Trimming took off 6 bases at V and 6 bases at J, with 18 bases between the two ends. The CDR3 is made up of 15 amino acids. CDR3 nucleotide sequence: TGTGCCAGCAGGCGAAGCTACAGGGTATCTCAGCCCCAGCATTTT. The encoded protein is CASRRSYRVSQPQHF.

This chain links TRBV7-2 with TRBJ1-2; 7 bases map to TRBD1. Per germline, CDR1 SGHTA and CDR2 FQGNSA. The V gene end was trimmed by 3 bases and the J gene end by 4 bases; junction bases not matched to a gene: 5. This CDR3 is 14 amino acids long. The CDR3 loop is CASSLGQTSYGYTF. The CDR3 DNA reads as TGTGCCAGCAGCTTGGGACAGACTTCCTATGGCTACACCTTC. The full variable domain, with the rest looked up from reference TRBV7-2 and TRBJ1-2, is GAGVSQSPSNKVTEKGKDVELRCDPISGHTALYWYRQSLGQGLEFLIYFQGNSAPDKSGLPSDRFSAERTGGSVSTLTIQRTQQEDSAVYLCASSLGQTSYGYTFGSGTRLTVV.

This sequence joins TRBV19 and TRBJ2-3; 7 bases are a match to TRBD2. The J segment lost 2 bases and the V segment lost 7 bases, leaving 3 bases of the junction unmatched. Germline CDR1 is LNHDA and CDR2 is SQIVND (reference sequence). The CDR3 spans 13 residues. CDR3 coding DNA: TGTGCCAGTAAAGAGCGGGACACAGATACGCAGTATTTT. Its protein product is CASKERDTDTQYF.

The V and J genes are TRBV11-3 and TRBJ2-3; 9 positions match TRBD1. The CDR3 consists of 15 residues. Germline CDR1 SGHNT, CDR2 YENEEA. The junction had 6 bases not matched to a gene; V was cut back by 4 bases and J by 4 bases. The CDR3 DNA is TGTGCCAGCAGCTCCGGGACAGGGTATCCAGATACGCAGTATTTT. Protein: CASSSGTGYPDTQYF.

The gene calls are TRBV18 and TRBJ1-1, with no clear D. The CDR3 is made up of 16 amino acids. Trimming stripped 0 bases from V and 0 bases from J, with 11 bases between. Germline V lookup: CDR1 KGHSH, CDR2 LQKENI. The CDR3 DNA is TGTGCCAGCTCACCACCGAAGGAGCCGTTGAACACTGAAGCTTTCTTT. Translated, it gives CASSPPKEPLNTEAFF. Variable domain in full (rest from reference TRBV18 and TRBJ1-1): NAGVMQNPRHLVRRRGQEARLRCSPMKGHSHVYWYRQLPEEGLKFMVYLQKENIIDESGMPKERFSAEFPKEGPSILRIQQVVRGDSAAYFCASSPPKEPLNTEAFFGQGTRLTVV.

The CDR3 coding sequence is TGTGCCACTTCCCCCGAAAGCGGGGGTGGGAACGAGCAGTACTTC. Translating gives CATSPESGGGNEQYF. The chain recombines TRBV15 with TRBJ2-7, with TRBD2 matching over 8 bases. Germline V gene lookup returns CDR1 LNHNV and CDR2 YYDKDF (reference sequence). The junction had 15 bases not matched to a gene; V was cut back by 9 bases and J by 5 bases. The CDR3 covers 15 residues.

DNA for the CDR3: TGTGCCAGCAGTGAAAAGCAAACCGAGGAGGCCGGGGAGCTGTTTTTT. Its protein is CASSEKQTEEAGELFF. This sequence joins TRBV6-4 and TRBJ2-2; D possibly corresponds to TRBD2 (5 bases). Trimming removed 3 bases from V and 6 bases from J, with 17 bases in between. This CDR3 has 16 residues. Looked up from germline, CDR1 is MRHNA and CDR2 is SNTAGT.

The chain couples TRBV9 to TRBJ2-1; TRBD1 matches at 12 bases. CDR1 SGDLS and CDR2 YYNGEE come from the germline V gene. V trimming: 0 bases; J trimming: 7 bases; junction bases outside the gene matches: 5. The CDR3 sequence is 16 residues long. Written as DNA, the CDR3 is TGTGCCAGCAGCGTAGTTGGGACAGGGGGCGGGAATGAGCAGTTCTTC. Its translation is CASSVVGTGGGNEQFF.

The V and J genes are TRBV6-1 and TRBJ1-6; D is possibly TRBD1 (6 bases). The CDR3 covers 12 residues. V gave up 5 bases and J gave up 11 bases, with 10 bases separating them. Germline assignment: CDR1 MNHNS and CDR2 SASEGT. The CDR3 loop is CASSPGTPPLHF. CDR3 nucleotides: TGTGCCAGCAGTCCCGGGACACCACCCCTCCACTTT.

CDR3 bases: TGCGCCAGCAGCCCGCGGGGCTTGAACACTGAAGCTTTCTTT. It yields the protein CASSPRGLNTEAFF. This chain uses TRBV5-1 with TRBJ1-1, with D perhaps TRBD1 (5 bases). CDR1 is SGHRS, CDR2 YFSETQ, per germline. The CDR3 consists of 14 residues. Between the trimmed V and J ends, which lost 4 bases and 0 bases, there was a span of 10 bases.

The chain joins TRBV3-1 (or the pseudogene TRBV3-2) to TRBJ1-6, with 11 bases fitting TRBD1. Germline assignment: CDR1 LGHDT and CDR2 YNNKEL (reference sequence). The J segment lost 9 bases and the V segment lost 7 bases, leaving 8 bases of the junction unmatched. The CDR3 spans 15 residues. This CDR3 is CASNSLGTGGSPLHF. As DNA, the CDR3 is TGTGCCAGCAACTCCCTTGGGACAGGGGGTTCACCCCTCCACTTT.

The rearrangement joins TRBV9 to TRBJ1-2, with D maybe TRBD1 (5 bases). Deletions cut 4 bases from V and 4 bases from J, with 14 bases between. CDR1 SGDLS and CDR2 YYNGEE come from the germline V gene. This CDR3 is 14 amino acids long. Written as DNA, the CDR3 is TGTGCCAGCAGCCCGTCGGGGGAGGGCTATGGCTACACCTTC. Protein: CASSPSGEGYGYTF.

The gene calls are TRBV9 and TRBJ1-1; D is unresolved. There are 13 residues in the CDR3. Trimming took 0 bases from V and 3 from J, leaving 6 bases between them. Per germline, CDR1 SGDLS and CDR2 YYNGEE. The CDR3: CASSVGTHTEAFF. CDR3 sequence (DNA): TGTGCCAGCAGCGTAGGGACTCACACTGAAGCTTTCTTT. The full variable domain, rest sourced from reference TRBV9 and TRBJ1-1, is DSGVTQTPKHLITATGQRVTLRCSPRSGDLSVYWYQQSLDQGLQFLIQYYNGEERAKGNILERFSAQQFPDLHSELNLSSLELGDSALYFCASSVGTHTEAFFGQGTRLTVV.